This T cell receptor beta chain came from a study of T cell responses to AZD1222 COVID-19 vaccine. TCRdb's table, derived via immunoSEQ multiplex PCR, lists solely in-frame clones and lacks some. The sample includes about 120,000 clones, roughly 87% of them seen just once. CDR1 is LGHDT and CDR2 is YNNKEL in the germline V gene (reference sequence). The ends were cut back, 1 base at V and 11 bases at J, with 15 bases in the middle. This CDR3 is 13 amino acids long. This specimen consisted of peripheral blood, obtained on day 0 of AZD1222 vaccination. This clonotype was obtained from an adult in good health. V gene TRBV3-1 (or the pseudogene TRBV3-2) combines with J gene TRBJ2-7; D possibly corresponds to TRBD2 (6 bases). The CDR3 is CASSQASGGVEYF. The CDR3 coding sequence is TGTGCCAGCAGCCAAGCCTCCGGAGGGGTGGAGTACTTC.